The clone carrying this T cell receptor beta chain was observed a few times. Its antigen is not identified. An end of the junction does not agree with germline; a read error may underlie this. TCRdb re-analysed the PCR reads in MiXCR, keeping a single row per CDR3 protein. The table records 300,000 to 400,000 distinct CDR3 sequences, about 20% of them present only once. Per germline, CDR1 MGHRA and CDR2 YSYEKL. There are 15 residues in the CDR3. Based on a CD8+CD4-CCR7+CD45RA+ profile, naive CD8 T cells were sorted. These data come from a study of molecular identifiers for immune sequencing clone quantification. Study in general: Naive CD8 RNA (around 20,000 or 100,000 cells) was divided into five aliquots, with four sequenced.

Findings and caveats of the study: Because of identical TCR molecules sharing a barcode, sizes of highly expanded clones could be underestimated. In CMV-specific effectors, clones above 20 copies held over 98% of molecules; naive, under 1%.

V is TRBV4-1 and J is TRBJ1-5; D possibly corresponds to TRBD1 (6 bases). The receptor's source is a human donor in good health. Some libraries in this study had Jurkat cell RNA spiked in. The sample comprised naive CD8+ T cells from blood, with Jurkat cell RNA spiked in. Subset in this sample: FACS-sorted CD8+CD4-CCR7+CD45RA+ naive T cells. In DNA, the CDR3 is TGCGCCAGCAGCGGGACACGGGACGTCAATCCGCCCCAGCATTTT. Translated, it gives CASSGTRDVNPPQHF.